One sample yielded the 11 T cell receptor beta chains listed below, sequenced in a study of vaccination effects on CD4 cells after COVID-19. No antigen has been identified for these receptors. ViraFEST used viral peptide pools to expand antigen-specific CD4+ T cells before sequencing. Scientists isolated CD4+ T cells after an approximately ten-day culture period ended. From March to December 2020, the person had a SARS-CoV-2 infection that was confirmed by PCR. Here immunoSEQ multiplex PCR was the method, and the copy in TCRdb shows in-frame clones only, minus some. This sample has 60,000 to 75,000 clones, with 73% found just once. The material was CD4+ T cells from PBMCs cultured with HIV peptides, obtained before COVID-19 vaccination. This sample's subset: HIV-1 Nef peptide pool negative control/reference culture. The receptors come from a human donor who had a prior SARS-CoV-2 infection.

CDR3 bases: TGTGCCACCTCGAGGGGACAGGGTGGAGGTTCACCCCTCCACTTT. It codes for CATSRGQGGGSPLHF. The chain carries TRBV6-5 and TRBJ1-6, with TRBD1 identical over 9 bases. The CDR3 loop spans 15 amino acids. The V segment lost 10 bases and the J segment 9 bases; nucleotides outside the gene matches: 13. Germline V gene sequence: CDR1 MNHEY, CDR2 SVGAGI.

This clone was picked up a small number of times. The chain is built from TRBV4-3 and TRBJ2-3, with 8 bases matching TRBD2. The length of the CDR3 is 14 residues. The V and J ends lost 2 bases and 5 bases, in that order; junction bases with no gene match: 3. CDR1 is LGHNA, CDR2 YSLEER, per germline. CDR3 loop: CASSQLAGKDTQYF. CDR3 DNA sequence: TGCGCCAGCAGCCAATTAGCGGGAAAAGATACGCAGTATTTT.

This clone was detected only a few times. V gene TRBV11-2 combines with J gene TRBJ2-1; tentative D call: TRBD2 (6 bases). In germline, CDR1 is SGHAT, CDR2 FQNNGV. V was trimmed by 0 bases and J by 4 bases, leaving 7 bases between them. The CDR3 covers 14 residues. CDR3 nucleotides: TGTGCCAGCAGCTTAGAGGAGGGATACAATGAGCAGTTCTTC. It specifies CASSLEEGYNEQFF. Full variable domain (remainder filled in from reference TRBV11-2 and TRBJ2-1): EAGVAQSPRYKIIEKRQSVAFWCNPISGHATLYWYQQILGQGPKLLIQFQNNGVVDDSQLPKDRFSAERLKGVDSTLKIQPAKLEDSAVYLCASSLEEGYNEQFFGPGTRLTVL.

V gene TRBV9 combines with J gene TRBJ1-2; 8 nucleotides line up with TRBD1. Looked up from germline, CDR1 is SGDLS and CDR2 is YYNGEE. V dropped 3 bases and J dropped 5; count of bases not matched to a gene: 6. This CDR3 comprises 14 residues. CDR3 amino acids: CASSAATGVYGYTF. CDR3 coding DNA: TGTGCCAGCAGCGCAGCGACAGGGGTTTATGGCTACACCTTC.

The chain combines TRBV5-4 with TRBJ2-5, with 7 bases identical to TRBD1. V was clipped by 4 bases and J by 5 bases; unmatched bases: 11. The germline V gene has CDR1 SGHNT and CDR2 YYREEE (reference sequence). The CDR3 has 15 residues. CDR3 in amino acids: CASSAGGGVVETQYF. In DNA, the CDR3 is TGTGCCAGCAGCGCAGGGGGTGGGGTAGTCGAGACCCAGTACTTC.

This clone was found a few times. V gene TRBV19 combines with J gene TRBJ1-1; D call uncertain. The CDR3 covers 13 residues. Trimming pared 6 bases from V and 2 bases from J, leaving 10 bases between. Germline loops: CDR1 LNHDA, CDR2 SQIVND (reference sequence). CDR3 nucleotides: TGTGCCAGTAGAGCACCGGGAAACACTGAAGCTTTCTTT. Its translation is CASRAPGNTEAFF.

V gene TRBV5-6 combines with J gene TRBJ1-1; TRBD1 might be the D (5 bases). The V gene's germline CDR1 is SGHDT and CDR2 YYEEEE. This CDR3 spans 15 amino acids. Deletions cut 2 bases from V and 8 bases from J, with 19 bases between. CDR3 region: CASSFNPGLVQEAFF. DNA for the CDR3: TGTGCCAGCAGCTTCAACCCGGGACTGGTACAAGAAGCTTTCTTT.

The rearrangement uses TRBV30 and TRBJ1-6, with a tentative D call TRBD1 (6 bases). V was pared by 5 bases and J by 7 bases, with 15 bases between. From germline, CDR1 is GTSNPN and CDR2 SVGIG (reference sequence). This CDR3 contains 14 residues. The CDR3 DNA follows: TGTGCCTGGTCATCGGACAGCCTAAATTCACCCCTCCACTTT. Its protein is CAWSSDSLNSPLHF.

This clone is judged medium-sized. CDR3: CASSPVAGLQYF. CDR3 sequence (DNA): TGTGCCAGCAGTCCCGTAGCGGGATTGCAGTACTTC. The chain uses TRBV6-5 and TRBJ2-7, with 8 bases aligning to TRBD2. CDR3 size: 12 residues. V was clipped by 5 bases and J by 9 bases; unmatched bases: 6. Germline V CDR1 and CDR2: MNHEY, SVGAGI.

The gene calls are TRBV19 and TRBJ1-4, with D hard to call. Trimming removed 7 bases at V and 5 bases at J, with 11 bases between. Germline assignment: CDR1 LNHDA and CDR2 SQIVND (reference sequence). The CDR3 is made up of 13 amino acids. For the CDR3, the DNA is TGTGCCAGTAAACTGAGCGGGAATGAAAAACTGTTTTTT. It specifies CASKLSGNEKLFF.

CDR3 sequence reads: CASSRRDQAYEQYF. The CDR3, as DNA: TGTGCCAGTAGTAGACGGGACCAAGCCTACGAGCAGTACTTC. The rearrangement links TRBV19 to TRBJ2-7, with D perhaps matching TRBD1 or TRBD2 (5 bases each). Germline CDR1 reads LNHDA; CDR2 reads SQIVND (reference sequence). V shed 4 bases and J shed 2 bases, with 12 bases lying between them. The CDR3 length is 14 residues. Complete variable domain (other parts from reference TRBV19 and TRBJ2-7): DGGITQSPKYLFRKEGQNVTLSCEQNLNHDAMYWYRQDPGQGLRLIYYSQIVNDFQKGDIAEGYSVSREKKESFPLTVTSAQKNPTAFYLCASSRRDQAYEQYFGPGTRLTVT.